This T cell receptor (beta chain) was retrieved from a study of blood T cell repertoires in COVID-19. About the research overall: Sample material is recorded as cDNA or gDNA derived from T cells, B-cell-depleted T cells, or PBMCs.

This clone appeared a few times. Clones were sequenced by immunoSEQ multiplex PCR, and TCRdb holds only the in-frame ones, with some missing. The sample contains 150,000 to 200,000 clones, roughly 85% of which appear only once. The sequencing input was peripheral blood. This receptor was taken from a woman between 65 and 79 years old with acute or convalescent COVID-19.

In DNA form, the CDR3 reads TGTGCCAGCAGTGAAGCGGGAGGCCCAGGTGAAAATGAGCAGTTCTTC. It codes for CASSEAGGPGENEQFF. The V gene is TRBV6-1, the J gene TRBJ2-1; a weak D match, TRBD2 (6 bases). This CDR3 contains 16 residues. In germline, CDR1 is MNHNS, CDR2 SASEGT. V was pared by 0 bases and J by 7 bases, with 16 bases between.